A selection of T cell receptor beta chains follows, all from one sample in a study of identical twins. TCRdb re-analysed the 5' RACE reads in MiXCR, keeping a single row per CDR3 protein. Of about 470,000 distinct CDR3 sequences in the sample, 20% to 25% were seen once. The same data also contributed to another study, on T cells expressing NK-cell markers.

The specimen was CD4+ T cells sorted from blood. These receptors came from a woman between 18 and 30 years old in good health. Both conserved end residues are part of each CDR3. A D gene is named only where the DNA matches it firmly. The listing skips clone size in some rows; elsewhere it reads once, few, many or a size class.

j_gene	abundance	v_gene	d_gene	CDR3aa	CDR3nt
TRBJ1-1	many	TRBV5-4	NA	CASSLYNRRDTEAFF	TGTGCCAGCAGCTTGTATAACAGGCGGGACACTGAAGCTTTCTTT
TRBJ1-6	NA	TRBV12-3/TRBV12-4	NA	CASSVTGQDSPLHF	TGTGCCAGCAGTGTGACGGGGCAGGATTCACCCCTCCACTTT
TRBJ2-3	few	TRBV5-1	NA	CASSHTKGRTPSTDTQYF	TGCGCCAGCAGCCACACCAAGGGACGAACCCCTAGCACAGATACGCAGTATTTT
TRBJ2-1	NA	TRBV11-2	TRBD2	CASSLGRSSGGYNEQFF	TGTGCCAGCAGCTTAGGGCGGTCTAGCGGGGGTTACAATGAGCAGTTCTTC
TRBJ2-7	NA	TRBV29-1	NA	CSVLTQGREQYF	TGCAGCGTCCTAACCCAGGGACGGGAGCAGTACTTC
TRBJ2-3	NA	TRBV2	TRBD1	CASSRDRGYTDTQYF	TGTGCCAGCAGTCGAGACAGGGGATACACAGATACGCAGTATTTT
TRBJ2-2	NA	TRBV11-2	TRBD2	CASSPLAGGAAGELFF	TGTGCCAGCAGCCCACTAGCGGGAGGCGCCGCCGGGGAGCTGTTTTTT
TRBJ2-7	NA	TRBV28	TRBD1	CASSLHLRGRRSYEQYF	TGTGCCAGCAGTTTACACCTCAGGGGGCGCAGGTCCTACGAGCAGTACTTC
TRBJ2-1	NA	TRBV20-1	TRBD2	CSARVGSGRSYNEQFF	TGCAGTGCTAGAGTTGGTAGCGGGAGGTCCTACAATGAGCAGTTCTTC
TRBJ1-2	NA	TRBV6-5	TRBD1	CASSYSAGGHGYTF	TGTGCCAGCAGTTACTCAGCAGGGGGCCATGGCTACACCTTC
TRBJ1-6	many	TRBV12-3/TRBV12-4	NA	CASSLTSGSPLHF	TGTGCCAGCAGTCTAACCTCTGGTTCACCCCTCCACTTT
TRBJ2-7	many	TRBV12-3/TRBV12-4	TRBD1	CASSWDSVEALRYF	TGTGCCAGCAGTTGGGACAGCGTAGAGGCCCTGCGGTACTTC
TRBJ2-1	NA	TRBV12-3/TRBV12-4	TRBD2	CASSRRTSGGAYEQFF	TGTGCCAGCAGCCGTAGGACTAGCGGGGGGGCCTATGAGCAGTTCTTC
TRBJ2-1	NA	TRBV20-1	TRBD2	CSASISGRENEQFF	TGCAGTGCTAGCATCAGCGGGAGGGAGAATGAGCAGTTCTTC
TRBJ1-6	many	TRBV13	TRBD1	CASSLTGDNSPLHF	TGTGCCAGCAGCTTAACAGGGGATAATTCACCCCTCCACTTT
TRBJ1-2	NA	TRBV20-1	NA	CSARGGAGYTF	TGCAGTGCTAGAGGGGGCGCGGGCTACACCTTC
TRBJ1-1	once	TRBV6-1	TRBD1	CASKEQGDTEAFF	TGTGCCAGCAAGGAACAGGGGGACACTGAAGCTTTCTTT
TRBJ2-3	NA	TRBV20-1	NA	CSGDRTSTDTQYF	TGCAGTGGTGACCGTACTAGCACAGATACGCAGTATTTT
TRBJ2-3	few	TRBV7-2	NA	CASSSHPGRFFTQYF	TGTGCCAGCAGCTCCCATCCGGGCCGATTCTTTACGCAGTATTTT
TRBJ2-3	many	TRBV29-1	TRBD1	CSVEARDRDADTQYF	TGCAGCGTTGAAGCACGGGACAGGGATGCAGATACGCAGTATTTT
TRBJ2-3	NA	TRBV6-2/TRBV6-3	NA	CASGFTHTQYF	TGTGCCAGCGGGTTCACCCATACGCAGTATTTT
TRBJ1-1	NA	TRBV18	NA	CASSPAWGDTEAFF	TGTGCCAGCTCACCGGCCTGGGGGGACACTGAAGCTTTCTTT
TRBJ1-5	once	TRBV3-1	NA	CASSQEGTPNQPQHF	TGTGCCAGCAGCCAAGAAGGAACCCCCAATCAGCCCCAGCATTTT
TRBJ1-1	few	TRBV10-3	NA	CAISDRTRGNTEAFF	TGTGCCATCAGTGATCGGACAAGGGGGAACACTGAAGCTTTCTTT
TRBJ1-4	NA	TRBV15	TRBD1	CATSRPTGGDEKLFF	TGTGCCACCAGCAGGCCGACAGGGGGGGATGAAAAACTGTTTTTT
TRBJ2-1	NA	TRBV15	NA	CATLRTPGANEQFF	TGTGCCACCCTCCGGACCCCTGGGGCTAATGAGCAGTTCTTC
TRBJ1-1	few	TRBV21-1	NA	CTEDSNDGAFF	TGTACGGAGGACTCGAACGATGGGGCTTTCTTT
TRBJ2-1	few	TRBV5-1	TRBD1	CASSLGQGGYEQFF	TGCGCCAGCAGCTTGGGACAGGGGGGCTATGAGCAGTTCTTC
TRBJ1-5	NA	TRBV3-1	NA	CASSTGAWQPQHF	TGTGCCAGCTCTACGGGGGCTTGGCAGCCCCAGCATTTT
TRBJ2-7	few	TRBV19	TRBD1	CASTQPGGSDEQYF	TGTGCCAGTACCCAACCAGGGGGTAGCGACGAGCAGTACTTC
TRBJ2-7	NA	TRBV20-1	NA	CSARERGRAYEQYF	TGCAGTGCTAGAGAAAGGGGTCGGGCCTACGAGCAGTACTTC
TRBJ2-7	once	TRBV5-5	TRBD2	CASSFTAGGTTSYEQYF	TGTGCCAGCAGCTTTACGGCGGGAGGAACAACCTCCTACGAGCAGTACTTC
TRBJ2-2	NA	TRBV11-2	TRBD1	CASRHTGATGELFF	TGTGCCAGCAGACATACAGGGGCAACCGGGGAGCTGTTTTTT
TRBJ2-7	few	TRBV3-1	NA	CASSQVKTSRSYEQYF	TGTGCCAGCAGCCAAGTAAAAACTTCCAGGTCCTACGAGCAGTACTTC
TRBJ2-6	few	TRBV25-1	NA	CASTLGGGNVLTF	TGTGCCAGCACCCTGGGTGGGGGCAACGTCCTGACTTTC
TRBJ1-1	few	TRBV20-1	NA	CSAQSQANTEAFF	TGCAGTGCCCAATCACAGGCGAACACTGAAGCTTTCTTT
TRBJ1-1	few	TRBV5-1	TRBD1	CASSSTGKNTEAFF	TGCGCCAGCTCCTCGACAGGGAAAAACACTGAAGCTTTCTTT
TRBJ1-3	NA	TRBV4-1	TRBD1	CASRPDRDSLAHTIYF	TGCGCCAGCAGACCTGACCGGGACAGCCTCGCCCACACCATATATTTT
TRBJ2-7	NA	TRBV6-1	TRBD2	CAIGGRVYEQYF	TGTGCCATTGGCGGGAGGGTATACGAGCAGTACTTC
TRBJ2-3	few	TRBV3-1	NA	CASSQDGASRNTQYF	TGTGCCAGCAGCCAAGACGGGGCTAGCCGAAATACGCAGTATTTT
TRBJ2-1	NA	TRBV7-8	NA	CASSSSYEQFF	TGTGCCAGCAGCTCGAGTTATGAGCAGTTCTTC
TRBJ2-2	few	TRBV4-2	NA	CASSPLVTGELFF	TGTGCCAGCAGCCCACTAGTCACCGGGGAGCTGTTTTTT
TRBJ2-3	NA	TRBV20-1	TRBD1	CSASLRGGADTQYF	TGCAGTGCTAGTCTCAGAGGGGGCGCAGATACGCAGTATTTT
TRBJ1-6	few	TRBV12-3/TRBV12-4	NA	CASSGGQPNSPLHF	TGTGCCAGCAGTGGGGGCCAACCCAATTCACCCCTCCACTTT
TRBJ2-5	NA	TRBV5-1	NA	CASSDPRGSETQYF	TGCGCCAGCTCCGACCCTCGGGGATCTGAGACCCAGTACTTC
TRBJ2-2	many	TRBV29-1	TRBD2	CSVGVASGATGELFF	TGCAGCGTTGGCGTGGCTAGCGGTGCCACCGGGGAGCTGTTTTTT
TRBJ2-1	many	TRBV7-2	NA	CASRKGRDEQFF	TGTGCCAGCAGGAAGGGCAGGGATGAGCAGTTCTTC
TRBJ2-5	NA	TRBV20-1	TRBD2	CSARTGGPETQYF	TGCAGTGCTAGAACGGGAGGCCCAGAGACCCAGTACTTC
TRBJ1-5	few	TRBV18	NA	CASSPGGYKKPQHF	TGTGCCAGCTCACCGGGAGGGTATAAGAAGCCCCAGCATTTT